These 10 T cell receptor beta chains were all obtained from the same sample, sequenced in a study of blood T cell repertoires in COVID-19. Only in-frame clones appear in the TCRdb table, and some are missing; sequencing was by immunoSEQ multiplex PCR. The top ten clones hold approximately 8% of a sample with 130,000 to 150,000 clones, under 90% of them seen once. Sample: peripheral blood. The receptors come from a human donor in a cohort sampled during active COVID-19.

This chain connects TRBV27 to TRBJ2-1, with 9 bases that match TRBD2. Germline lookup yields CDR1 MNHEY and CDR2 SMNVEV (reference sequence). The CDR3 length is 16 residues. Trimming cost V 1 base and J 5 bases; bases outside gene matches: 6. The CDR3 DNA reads TGTGCCAGCAGTTTATGGAGCGGGAGGAGGGACAATGAGCAGTTCTTC. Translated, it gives CASSLWSGRRDNEQFF.

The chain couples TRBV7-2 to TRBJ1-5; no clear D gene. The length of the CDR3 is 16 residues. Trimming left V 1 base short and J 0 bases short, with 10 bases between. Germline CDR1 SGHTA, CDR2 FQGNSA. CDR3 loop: CASSLDFTNSNQPQHF. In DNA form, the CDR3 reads TGTGCCAGCAGCTTAGATTTCACTAATAGCAATCAGCCCCAGCATTTT.

The CDR3, as DNA: TGCGCCAGCAGCTTTTTTTTGGGCCCGAACACCGGGGAGCTGTTTTTT. Translation gives CASSFFLGPNTGELFF. The gene calls are TRBV5-1 and TRBJ2-2; D not certain. Germline V gene data show CDR1 as SGHRS and CDR2 as YFSETQ. CDR3 length: 16 amino acids. Trimming cost V 2 bases and J 0 bases, with 11 bases left between them. The whole variable domain, filled in from reference TRBV5-1 and TRBJ2-2, reads KAGVTQTPRYLIKTRGQQVTLSCSPISGHRSVSWYQQTPGQGLQFLFEYFSETQRNKGNFPGRFSGRQFSNSRSEMNVSTLELGDSALYLCASSFFLGPNTGELFFGEGSRLTVL.

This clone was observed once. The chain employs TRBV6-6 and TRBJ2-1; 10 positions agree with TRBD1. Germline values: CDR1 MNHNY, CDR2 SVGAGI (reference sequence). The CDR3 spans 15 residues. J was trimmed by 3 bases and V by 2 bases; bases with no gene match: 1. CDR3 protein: CASSYGTGVYNEQFF. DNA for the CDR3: TGTGCCAGCAGTTACGGGACAGGGGTCTACAATGAGCAGTTCTTC.

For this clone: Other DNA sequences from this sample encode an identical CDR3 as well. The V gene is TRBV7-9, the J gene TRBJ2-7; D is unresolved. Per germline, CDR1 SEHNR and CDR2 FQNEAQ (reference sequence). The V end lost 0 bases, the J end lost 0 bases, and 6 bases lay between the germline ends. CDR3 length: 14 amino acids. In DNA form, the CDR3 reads TGTGCCAGCAGCTTAGCTGGCGGCTCCTACGAGCAGTACTTC. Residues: CASSLAGGSYEQYF. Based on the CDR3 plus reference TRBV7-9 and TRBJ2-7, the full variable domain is DTGVSQNPRHKITKRGQNVTFRCDPISEHNRLYWYRQTLGQGPEFLTYFQNEAQLEKSRLLSDRFSAERPKGSFSTLEIQRTEQGDSAMYLCASSLAGGSYEQYFGPGTRLTVT.

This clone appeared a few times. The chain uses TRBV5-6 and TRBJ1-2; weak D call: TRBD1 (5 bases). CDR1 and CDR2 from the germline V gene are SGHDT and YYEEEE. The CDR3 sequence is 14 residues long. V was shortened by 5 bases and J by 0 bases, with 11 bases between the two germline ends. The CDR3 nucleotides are TGTGCCAGCAGGATGACAGAGCCTAACTATGGCTACACCTTC. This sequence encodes CASRMTEPNYGYTF. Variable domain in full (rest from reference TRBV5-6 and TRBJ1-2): DAGVTQSPTHLIKTRGQQVTLRCSPKSGHDTVSWYQQALGQGPQFIFQYYEEEERQRGNFPDRFSGHQFPNYSSELNVNALLLGDSALYLCASRMTEPNYGYTFGSGTRLTVV.

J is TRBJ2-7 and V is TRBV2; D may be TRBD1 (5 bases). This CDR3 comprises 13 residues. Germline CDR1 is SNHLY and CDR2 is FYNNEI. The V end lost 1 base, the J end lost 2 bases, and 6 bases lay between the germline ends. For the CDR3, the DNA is TGTGCCAGCAGTGAAGGGGGCGCCTACGAGCAGTACTTC. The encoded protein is CASSEGGAYEQYF.

The CDR3 region has the DNA TGTGCCAGCAGCTTAGAGGGGTGGGGCTACACCTTC. The encoded protein is CASSLEGWGYTF. This chain uses TRBV7-2 with TRBJ1-2, with a possible D match to TRBD1 (5 bases). V lost 1 base, J lost 8 bases, and 8 bases lay in between. Germline V gene lookup returns CDR1 SGHTA and CDR2 FQGNSA. The CDR3 totals 12 residues.

This chain's CDR3 is CASSPIAGGSYEQYF. The CDR3 region has the DNA TGTGCCAGCTCACCAATTGCAGGGGGCTCCTACGAGCAGTACTTC. This chain uses TRBV18 with TRBJ2-7; 7 bases align to TRBD1. The CDR3 covers 15 residues. CDR1 and CDR2 from the germline V gene are KGHSH and LQKENI. Trimming took 2 bases from V and 0 from J; bases not matched to a gene: 4.

CDR3 in DNA: TGTGCCAGCTACAGAGACTCTGGGGCCAACGTCCTGACTTTC. Translation gives CASYRDSGANVLTF. This rearrangement joins TRBV7-9 to TRBJ2-6; D is unclear. Germline V gene sequence: CDR1 SEHNR, CDR2 FQNEAQ (reference sequence). The CDR3 contains 14 residues. Trimming stripped 8 bases from V and 0 bases from J, with 8 bases between.